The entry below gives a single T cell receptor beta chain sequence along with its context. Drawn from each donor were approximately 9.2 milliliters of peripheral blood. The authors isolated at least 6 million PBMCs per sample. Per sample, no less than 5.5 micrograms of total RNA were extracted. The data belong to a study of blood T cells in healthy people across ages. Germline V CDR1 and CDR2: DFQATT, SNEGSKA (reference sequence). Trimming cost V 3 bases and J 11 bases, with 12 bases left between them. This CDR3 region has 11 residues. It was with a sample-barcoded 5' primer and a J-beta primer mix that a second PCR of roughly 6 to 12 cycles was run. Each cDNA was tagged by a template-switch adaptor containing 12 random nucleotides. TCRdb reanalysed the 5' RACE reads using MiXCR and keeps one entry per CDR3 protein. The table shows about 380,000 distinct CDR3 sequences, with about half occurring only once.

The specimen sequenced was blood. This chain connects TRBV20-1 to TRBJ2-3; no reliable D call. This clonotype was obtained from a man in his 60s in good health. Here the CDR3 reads CSASKGWGQYF. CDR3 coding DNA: TGCAGTGCTAGTAAGGGATGGGGGCAGTATTTT.